One and the same sample provided the 7 T cell receptor beta chains below, sequenced in a study of blood T cell repertoires in COVID-19. Profiling relied on immunoSEQ multiplex PCR, and the TCRdb table lists in-frame clones only, not all of them. The profile shows 230,000 or so clones, 70% to 90% of them singletons. Sequenced sample: PBMCs or T cells enriched from blood (not recorded which). The receptors were gathered from a woman aged 50 to 65 with acute COVID-19.

CDR3: CASSSLLTATYEQYF. The DNA of the CDR3 is TGTGCCAGCAGTTCCCTCTTGACTGCTACCTACGAGCAGTACTTC. The chain couples TRBV28 to TRBJ2-7; D call uncertain. The CDR3 contains 15 residues. CDR1 is MDHEN and CDR2 is SYDVKM in the germline V gene. V was shortened by 4 bases and J by 2 bases, with 15 bases between the two germline ends. Looking up the rest from reference TRBV28 and TRBJ2-7 gives the full variable domain: DVKVTQSSRYLVKRTGEKVFLECVQDMDHENMFWYRQDPGLGLRLIYFSYDVKMKEKGDIPEGYSVSREKKERFSLILESASTNQTSMYLCASSSLLTATYEQYFGPGTRLTVT.

The chain recombines TRBV7-2 with TRBJ2-7; D might be TRBD2 (6 bases). V lost 3 bases and J 4 bases, leaving 16 bases between the germline ends. The CDR3 consists of 15 residues. CDR1 and CDR2 (germline): SGHTA, FQGNSA. This chain's CDR3 is CASSFGAGTQYEQYF. The CDR3 nucleotides read TGTGCCAGCAGCTTCGGAGCCGGGACTCAGTACGAGCAGTACTTC.

The rearrangement uses TRBV19 and TRBJ2-6; TRBD1 might be the D (6 bases). The V gene lost 8 bases and the J gene lost 1 base, with 15 bases spanning the gap. Looked up from germline, CDR1 is LNHDA and CDR2 is SQIVND (reference sequence). The CDR3 consists of 16 residues. CDR3 sequence reads: CASRTGSRSGANVLTF. The DNA of the CDR3 is TGTGCCAGTCGAACAGGGTCTCGGTCTGGGGCCAACGTCCTGACTTTC.

The chain uses TRBV14 and TRBJ2-1; 7 nucleotides agree with TRBD2. The CDR3 extends over 15 amino acids. With 4 bases clipped from V and 5 bases from J, the junction kept 8 bases outside the gene matches. Per germline, CDR1 SGHDN and CDR2 FVKESK. CDR3 in DNA: TGTGCCAGCAGCCTACTAGCGCTAGCCAACAATGAGCAGTTCTTC. This sequence encodes CASSLLALANNEQFF. The full variable domain, with the rest looked up from reference TRBV14 and TRBJ2-1, is EAGVTQFPSHSVIEKGQTVTLRCDPISGHDNLYWYRRVMGKEIKFLLHFVKESKQDESGMPNNRFLAERTGGTYSTLKVQPAELEDSGVYFCASSLLALANNEQFFGPGTRLTVL.

Here the CDR3 DNA reads TGTGCCAGCAGTTTATTGGGGGCAGGGGATCGCAATGAGCAGTTCTTC. It translates to CASSLLGAGDRNEQFF. The chain carries TRBV28 and TRBJ2-1, with D possibly matching TRBD1 (6 bases). V lost 1 base and J 6 bases, leaving 16 bases between the germline ends. Germline V CDR1 and CDR2: MDHEN, SYDVKM. CDR3 length: 16 amino acids.

The chain is built from TRBV5-1 and TRBJ1-1; D perhaps matches TRBD1 (6 bases). V was trimmed by 1 base and J by 1 base, leaving 11 bases between them. Germline V gene sequence: CDR1 SGHRS, CDR2 YFSETQ. This CDR3 contains 15 residues. CDR3 protein: CASSLQTGANTEAFF. In DNA form, the CDR3 reads TGCGCCAGCAGCTTGCAGACAGGAGCGAACACTGAAGCTTTCTTT. The full variable domain, in which reference TRBV5-1 and TRBJ1-1 provide the parts outside the CDR3, is KAGVTQTPRYLIKTRGQQVTLSCSPISGHRSVSWYQQTPGQGLQFLFEYFSETQRNKGNFPGRFSGRQFSNSRSEMNVSTLELGDSALYLCASSLQTGANTEAFFGQGTRLTVV.

The chain employs TRBV15 and TRBJ2-2; 11 bases agree with TRBD2. Germline V gene sequence: CDR1 LNHNV, CDR2 YYDKDF (reference sequence). V dropped 4 bases and J dropped 6; count of bases not matched to a gene: 4. The CDR3 totals 15 residues. CDR3 coding DNA: TGTGCCACCAGCACGACTAGCGGGGCGGCCGGGGAGCTGTTTTTT. Protein product: CATSTTSGAAGELFF.